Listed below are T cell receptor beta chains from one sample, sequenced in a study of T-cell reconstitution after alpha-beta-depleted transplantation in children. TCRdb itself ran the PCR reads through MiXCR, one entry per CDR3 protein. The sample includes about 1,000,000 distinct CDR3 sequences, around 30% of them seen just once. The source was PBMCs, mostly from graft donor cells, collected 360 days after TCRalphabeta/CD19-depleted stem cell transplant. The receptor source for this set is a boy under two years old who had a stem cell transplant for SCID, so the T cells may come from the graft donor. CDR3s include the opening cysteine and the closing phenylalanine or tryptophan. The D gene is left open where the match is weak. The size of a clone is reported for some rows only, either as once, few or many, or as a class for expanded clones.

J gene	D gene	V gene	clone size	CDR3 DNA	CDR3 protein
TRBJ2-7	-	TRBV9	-	TGTGCCAGCAGCGTAACCCTGGCCCACGAGCAGTACTTC	CASSVTLAHEQYF
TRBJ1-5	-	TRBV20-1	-	TGCAGTGCTACCCCCCATGGAGGAGGCTTCAATCAGCCCCAGCATTTT	CSATPHGGGFNQPQHF
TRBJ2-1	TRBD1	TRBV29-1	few	TGCAGCGTTGAGCGGGACAGGGGCTACAATGAGCAGTTCTTC	CSVERDRGYNEQFF
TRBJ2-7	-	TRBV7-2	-	TGTGCCAGCAGCCACACGAAAGGGACCTACGAGCAGTACTTC	CASSHTKGTYEQYF
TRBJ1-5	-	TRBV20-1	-	TGCAGTGCAAGAGGGGAGGTCGATCAGCCCCAGCATTTT	CSARGEVDQPQHF
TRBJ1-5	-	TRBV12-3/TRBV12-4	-	TGTGCCAGCAGCGACCGACAGGCCGGGGCGAGGGGGAGCAATCAGCCCCAGCATTTT	CASSDRQAGARGSNQPQHF
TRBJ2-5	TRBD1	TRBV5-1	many	TGCGCCAGCAGCTTGGCCTCAGGGACAGGGAAAGAGACCCAGTACTTC	CASSLASGTGKETQYF
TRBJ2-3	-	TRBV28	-	TGTGCCAGCACCCCAAGGGGCACAGATACGCAGTATTTT	CASTPRGTDTQYF
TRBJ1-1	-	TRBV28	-	TGTGCCAGCAGTTCAACAGGTCTCACTGAAGCTTTCTTT	CASSSTGLTEAFF
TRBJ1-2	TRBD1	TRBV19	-	TGTGCCAGTAGTATCGCCCAGGGGGATGGCTACACCTTC	CASSIAQGDGYTF
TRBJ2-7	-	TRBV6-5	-	TGTGCCAGCAGTTACTCGCTGGGGACGGAGTCCTACGAGCAGTACTTC	CASSYSLGTESYEQYF
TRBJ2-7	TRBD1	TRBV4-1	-	TGCGCCAGCAGCCGCTATTGGGCGGGACAGGGGAACGAGCAGTACTTC	CASSRYWAGQGNEQYF
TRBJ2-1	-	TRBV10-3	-	TGTGCCATCAGTGAAGTATTGAGGGGGGGCGGTAATGAGCAGTTCTTC	CAISEVLRGGGNEQFF
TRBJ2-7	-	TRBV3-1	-	TGTGCCAGCAGCCCCGAATGGAGCCGTTACGAGCAGTACTTC	CASSPEWSRYEQYF
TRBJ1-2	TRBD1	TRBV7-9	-	TGTGCCAGCAGCTCACCGGGACAGAGCTATGGCTACACCTTC	CASSSPGQSYGYTF
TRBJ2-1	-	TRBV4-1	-	TGCGCCAGCAGCCAAGTCTATGGGCACAATGAGCAGTTCTTC	CASSQVYGHNEQFF
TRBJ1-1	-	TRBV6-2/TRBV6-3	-	TGTGCCAGCAGTTATTATCAGGATGAAGCTTTCTTT	CASSYYQDEAFF
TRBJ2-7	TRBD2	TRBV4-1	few	TGCGCCAGCAGCCAAGACCCCTTGGGGACTAGCGGCTACGAGCAGTACTTC	CASSQDPLGTSGYEQYF
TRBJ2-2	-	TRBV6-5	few	TGTGCCAGCAGTTACACCCATAAGACAGAATCGAACACCGGGGAGCTGTTTTTT	CASSYTHKTESNTGELFF
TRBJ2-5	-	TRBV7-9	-	TGTGCCAGCAGCCCGACAGCTTTCCAAGAGACCCAGTACTTC	CASSPTAFQETQYF
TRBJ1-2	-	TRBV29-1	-	TGCAGCGTTGATGGGACGGGACCGGCCCTCTATGGCTACACCTTC	CSVDGTGPALYGYTF
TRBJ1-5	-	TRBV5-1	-	TGCGCCAGCAGCTACCGGGCCCGAGGGAGCAATCAGCCCCAGCATTTT	CASSYRARGSNQPQHF
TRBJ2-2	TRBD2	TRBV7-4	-	TGTGCCAGCAGCTGGCGGCTAGCGGGGAACACCGGGGAGCTGTTTTTT	CASSWRLAGNTGELFF
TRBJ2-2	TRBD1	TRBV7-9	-	TGTGCCAGCAGCTCCCCCGGACAGGGGAAGGACGGGGAGCTGTTTTTT	CASSSPGQGKDGELFF
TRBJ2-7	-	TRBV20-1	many	TGCAGTGCTAGGAGTCCCTCCGGACCCTACTACGAGCAGTACTTC	CSARSPSGPYYEQYF
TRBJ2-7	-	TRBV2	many	TGTGCCAGCAGCGTTAGCTCCTACGAGCAGTACTTC	CASSVSSYEQYF
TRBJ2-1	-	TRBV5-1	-	TGCGCCAGCACATTCCTGTCGGGGGTGGTTGGTGAGCAGTTCTTC	CASTFLSGVVGEQFF
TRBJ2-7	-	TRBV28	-	TGTGCCAGCAGACCGCAACCCAGGGTCCGCACCTACGAGCAGTACTTC	CASRPQPRVRTYEQYF
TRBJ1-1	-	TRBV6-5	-	TGTGCCAGCAGTTACGGATCGGGGGGACCTGAAGCTTTCTTT	CASSYGSGGPEAFF
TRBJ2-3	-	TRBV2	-	TGTGCCAGCAGAGACTCGCCCACAGATACGCAGTATTTT	CASRDSPTDTQYF
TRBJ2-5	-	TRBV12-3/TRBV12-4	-	TGTGCCAGCAGTCCGTTCCAGACAGTTTATGAGACCCAGTACTTC	CASSPFQTVYETQYF
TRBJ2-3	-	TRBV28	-	TGTGCCAGCGGTAGCGGTGCCACAGATACGCAGTATTTT	CASGSGATDTQYF
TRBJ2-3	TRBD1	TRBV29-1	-	TGCAGCGTGTGCGGACAGGTAGACCCAGATACGCAGTATTTT	CSVCGQVDPDTQYF
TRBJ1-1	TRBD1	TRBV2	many	TGTGCCAGCGGGCGGAGACAGGGAGGAACTGAAGCTTTCTTT	CASGRRQGGTEAFF
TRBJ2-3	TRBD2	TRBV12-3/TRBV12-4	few	TGTGCCAGCACCCAAAGCGGGGCTCGAGATACGCAGTATTTT	CASTQSGARDTQYF
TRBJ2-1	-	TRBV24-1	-	TGTGCCACCAGTGGCTCGACGGGACGGAACAATGAGCAGTTCTTC	CATSGSTGRNNEQFF
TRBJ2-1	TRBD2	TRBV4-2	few	TGTGCCAGCAGCCATGTTAGCGGGGAATCCTACAATGAGCAGTTCTTC	CASSHVSGESYNEQFF
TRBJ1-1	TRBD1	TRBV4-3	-	TGCGCCAGCAGCCAAGTCGGACAGGGGAACACTGAAGCTTTCTTT	CASSQVGQGNTEAFF
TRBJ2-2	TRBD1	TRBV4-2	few	TGTGCCAGCAGCCAAAGCCGGGACAGGGGGCGTCCCGGGGAGCTGTTTTTT	CASSQSRDRGRPGELFF
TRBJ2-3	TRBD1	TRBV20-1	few	TGCAGTGCCACGGGACAGCCACAGCACACAGATACGCAGTATTTT	CSATGQPQHTDTQYF
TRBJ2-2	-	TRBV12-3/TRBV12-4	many	TGTGCCAGCAGTTTCACCCCAGTGGCCCGGACCGGGGAGCTGTTTTTT	CASSFTPVARTGELFF
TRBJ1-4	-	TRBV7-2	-	TGTGCCAGCAGCATGCGACAGGCGGATGAAAAACTGTTTTTT	CASSMRQADEKLFF
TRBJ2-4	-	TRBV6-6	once	TGTGCCAGCCTGGGGGTAGCCAAAAACATTCAGTACTTC	CASLGVAKNIQYF
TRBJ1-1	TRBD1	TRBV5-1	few	TGCGCCAGCAGCACCGGGACAGGGGAGGTAGCTTTCTTT	CASSTGTGEVAFF
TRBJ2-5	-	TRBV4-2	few	TGTGCCAGCAGCCAAGAGTATACCCGGACCCAGTACTTC	CASSQEYTRTQYF
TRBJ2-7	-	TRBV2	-	TGTGCCAGCCGGTTAGGGACATCCTCCTACGAGCAGTACTTC	CASRLGTSSYEQYF
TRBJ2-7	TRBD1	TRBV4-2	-	TGTGCCAGCAGCACCAGACAGGGACAGCCCTACGAGCAGTACTTC	CASSTRQGQPYEQYF
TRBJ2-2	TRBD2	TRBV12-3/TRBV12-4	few	TGTGCCAGCAGTTTTTGGACTAGCGGTTTGTACGGGGAGCTGTTTTTT	CASSFWTSGLYGELFF
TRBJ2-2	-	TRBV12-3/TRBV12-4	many	TGTGCCAGCAGTTTAACGAGCGTCACCGGGGAGCTGTTTTTT	CASSLTSVTGELFF
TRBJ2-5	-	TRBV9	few	TGTGCCAGCAGCGTAGGGGGTCCTCAAGAGACCCAGTACTTC	CASSVGGPQETQYF
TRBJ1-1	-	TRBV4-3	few	TGCGCCAGCAGCCACGGACTCGGGGGTTCGGTTGAAGCTTTCTTT	CASSHGLGGSVEAFF
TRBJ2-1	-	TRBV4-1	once	TGCGCCAGCAGCAGGGGGAAGGCAGACAATGAGCAGTTCTTC	CASSRGKADNEQFF
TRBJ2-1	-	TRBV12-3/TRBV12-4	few	TGTGCCAGCAGTTTTGGTGCCGGGGGGACAACCTTCAATGAGCAGTTCTTC	CASSFGAGGTTFNEQFF